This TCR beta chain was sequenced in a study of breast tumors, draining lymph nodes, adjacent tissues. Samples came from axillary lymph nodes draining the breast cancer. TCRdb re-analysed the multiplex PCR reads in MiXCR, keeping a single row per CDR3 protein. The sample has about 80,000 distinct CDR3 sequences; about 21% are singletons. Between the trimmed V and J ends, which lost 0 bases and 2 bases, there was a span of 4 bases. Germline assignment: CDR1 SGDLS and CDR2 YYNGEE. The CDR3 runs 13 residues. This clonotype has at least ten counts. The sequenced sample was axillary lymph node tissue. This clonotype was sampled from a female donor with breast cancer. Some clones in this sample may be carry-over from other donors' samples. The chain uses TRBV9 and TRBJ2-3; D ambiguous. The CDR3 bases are TGTGCCAGCAGCGTAGATCACACAGATACGCAGTATTTT. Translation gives CASSVDHTDTQYF.